This T cell receptor (beta chain) was recovered during a study of blood T cells in healthy people across ages. This clonotype came up a few times. This CDR3 spans 14 amino acids. Germline lookup yields CDR1 SEHNR and CDR2 FQNEAQ (reference sequence). The junction had 3 bases not matched to a gene; V was cut back by 2 bases and J by 7 bases. Primers used in a second PCR of roughly 7 to 12 cycles were a sample-barcoded 5' primer and a J-beta primer mix. TCRdb analysed the 5' RACE reads with MiXCR anew, one entry per CDR3 protein. The repertoire holds around 790,000 distinct CDR3 sequences, 40% to 50% seen once, with under 20% in the top ten.

Sequenced sample: blood. The TCR sequence derives from a man aged 55 to 70 in good health. The V and J genes are TRBV7-9 and TRBJ1-4; 8 bases agree with TRBD1. CDR3 region: CASSLSGGGEKLFF. The CDR3 DNA reads as TGTGCCAGCAGCTTATCAGGGGGCGGTGAAAAACTGTTTTTT.